The 8 T cell receptor beta chains below come from one sample, sequenced in a study of TIL therapy for anti-PD-1-resistant metastatic lung cancer. The immunoSEQ assay was v3. The table came from immunoSEQ multiplex PCR; TCRdb's copy has only in-frame clones and leaves some out. This sample carries 25,000 to 30,000 clones, around 70% of them seen once, and the ten largest clones take approximately 7%. Time point described: pre-treatment sample, taken before nivolumab and TIL therapy. Pleural nodules or supraclavicular lymph nodes made up most of the excised metastases sampled. The starting material was tumor tissue, obtained at baseline. These receptors were taken from a person aged 25-85 years with non-small cell lung cancer.

The V call is TRBV27, the J call TRBJ1-1, with D possibly TRBD1 on 6 matching bases. The CDR3 has 16 residues. V gave up 4 bases and J gave up 0 bases, with 15 bases separating them. Looked up from germline, CDR1 is MNHEY and CDR2 is SMNVEV (reference sequence). The DNA for the CDR3 is TGTGCCAGCAGTTCCGGGGGCGATCTGATGAACACTGAAGCTTTCTTT. Translated: CASSSGGDLMNTEAFF.

This chain uses TRBV9 with TRBJ2-5, with 7 nucleotides matching TRBD1. Germline CDR1 is SGDLS and CDR2 is YYNGEE. CDR3 length: 14 residues. After removal of 0 bases from V and 1 base from J, the junction contained 0 bases not matched to a gene. CDR3 coding DNA: TGTGCCAGCAGCGTAGACAGGGGCCAAGAGACCCAGTACTTC. The encoded protein is CASSVDRGQETQYF.

This clone was seen a handful of times. The chain is built from TRBV9 and TRBJ2-7, with TRBD2 matching over 8 bases. Looked up from germline, CDR1 is SGDLS and CDR2 is YYNGEE. V lost 0 bases to trimming and J lost 3 bases; unmatched junction nucleotides: 5. The CDR3 is 15 residues long. CDR3 sequence: CASSVAVSGDYEQYF. CDR3 nucleotides: TGTGCCAGCAGCGTAGCAGTTAGCGGGGACTACGAGCAGTACTTC. The variable domain in full, with the rest retrieved from reference TRBV9 and TRBJ2-7, is DSGVTQTPKHLITATGQRVTLRCSPRSGDLSVYWYQQSLDQGLQFLIQYYNGEERAKGNILERFSAQQFPDLHSELNLSSLELGDSALYFCASSVAVSGDYEQYFGPGTRLTVT.

CDR3 in amino acids: CASSLGPAGGNTGELFF. The CDR3 DNA follows: TGTGCCAGCAGCTTAGGCCCCGCGGGCGGGAACACCGGGGAGCTGTTTTTT. This chain links TRBV11-3 with TRBJ2-2; the D gene is possibly TRBD2 (5 bases). V lost 1 base to trimming and J lost 1 base, with 13 bases between them. In germline, CDR1 is SGHNT, CDR2 YENEEA. The CDR3 consists of 17 residues.

A few counts support this clone. CDR3 sequence reads: CASSLLRGEDYEQYF. The CDR3, as DNA: TGTGCCAGCTCACTTCTCAGGGGTGAGGACTACGAGCAGTACTTC. The chain uses TRBV18 and TRBJ2-7, with D tentatively TRBD1 (6 bases). CDR1 KGHSH and CDR2 LQKENI come from the germline V gene. V lost 4 bases to trimming and J lost 3 bases, with 16 bases between them. The CDR3 is 15 amino acids.

Only one count was recorded for this clone. The rearrangement uses TRBV6-5 and TRBJ2-5; 7 nucleotides agree with TRBD2. The length of the CDR3 is 15 residues. J was trimmed by 4 bases and V by 3 bases; bases with no gene match: 8. The germline CDR1 and CDR2 sequences are MNHEY and SVGAGI. CDR3 coding DNA: TGTGCCAGCAGTTATCCGGGGCGGGGGAGAGAGACCCAGTACTTC. This translates into CASSYPGRGRETQYF.

The rearrangement joins TRBV6-5 to TRBJ1-2; the match to TRBD1 covers 9 bases. CDR1 is MNHEY, CDR2 SVGAGI, per germline. The junction had 8 bases not matched to a gene; V was cut back by 7 bases and J by 8 bases. CDR3 size: 13 residues. CDR3 DNA: TGTGCCAGCACCGACAGGGGGGCTCGAGGCTACACCTTC. Residues: CASTDRGARGYTF.

Here the CDR3 reads CASSDQGDRSGYTF. The CDR3 bases are TGTGCCAGCAGTGACCAAGGGGATAGGAGTGGCTACACCTTC. The rearrangement uses TRBV6-4 and TRBJ1-2; perhaps TRBD1 as D (5 bases). CDR3 size: 14 residues. Germline V gene lookup returns CDR1 MRHNA and CDR2 SNTAGT. V lost 2 bases, J lost 7 bases, and 14 bases lay in between.